The 13 T cell receptor beta chains below come from one sample, sequenced in a study of blood T cell repertoires in COVID-19. TCRdb keeps only in-frame clones here, not all; method: immunoSEQ multiplex PCR. Of 300,000 to 350,000 clones listed, roughly 89% are singletons. Sequenced sample: peripheral blood. These receptors originate from a woman younger than 30 who had recovered from COVID-19.

The chain combines TRBV2 with TRBJ2-1, with D perhaps matching TRBD2 (5 bases). Per germline, CDR1 SNHLY and CDR2 FYNNEI. The V end was cut by 4 bases, the J end by 6 bases, with 10 bases between. CDR3 length: 13 amino acids. DNA for the CDR3: TGTGCCAGCAGTGTACCAGGAGGCAATGAGCAGTTCTTC. It is translated as CASSVPGGNEQFF.

This chain connects TRBV28 to TRBJ1-4; possible D gene TRBD1, 5 bases. V gave up 8 bases and J gave up 8 bases, with 18 bases separating them. CDR1 and CDR2 from the germline V gene are MDHEN and SYDVKM. The CDR3 is 14 residues long. CDR3 in DNA: TGTGCCAGCGAATCGCCGACAGTTTACGAAAAACTGTTTTTT. Its protein is CASESPTVYEKLFF.

This CDR3 reads CASSVRNYGYTF. CDR3 DNA: TGTGCCAGCAGTGTCAGAAACTATGGCTACACCTTC. The chain joins TRBV2 to TRBJ1-2; no clear D gene. Per germline, CDR1 SNHLY and CDR2 FYNNEI. Trimming took off 4 bases at V and 2 bases at J, with 5 bases between the two ends. This CDR3 is 12 amino acids long.

The gene calls are TRBV7-2 and TRBJ2-5, with TRBD1 as a possible D gene (5 bases). Germline CDR1 and CDR2: SGHTA and FQGNSA. V dropped 5 bases and J dropped 8 bases, with 9 bases sitting between them. The CDR3 consists of 11 residues. CDR3 DNA: TGTGCCAGCAGCCAGGGTGGAACCCAGTACTTC. This encodes CASSQGGTQYF.

The chain couples TRBV7-2 to TRBJ1-1, with a tentative D call TRBD1 (5 bases). Germline CDR1 is SGHTA and CDR2 is FQGNSA. This CDR3 is built from 15 residues. Trimming removed 2 bases at V and 0 bases at J, with 10 bases between. The CDR3 spells CASSLSGRVNTEAFF. The CDR3 DNA is TGTGCCAGCAGCTTATCGGGCAGGGTGAACACTGAAGCTTTCTTT. The whole variable domain, remainder taken from reference TRBV7-2 and TRBJ1-1, is GAGVSQSPSNKVTEKGKDVELRCDPISGHTALYWYRQSLGQGLEFLIYFQGNSAPDKSGLPSDRFSAERTGGSVSTLTIQRTQQEDSAVYLCASSLSGRVNTEAFFGQGTRLTVV.

The chain has TRBV4-3 and TRBJ2-3, with D maybe TRBD2 (6 bases). Trimming removed 3 bases at V and 0 bases at J, with 10 bases between. The CDR3 is 15 amino acids. CDR1 is LGHNA, CDR2 YSLEER, per germline. The chain's CDR3 is CASSHSAGSTDTQYF. CDR3 sequence (DNA): TGCGCCAGCAGCCATTCTGCGGGGAGCACAGATACGCAGTATTTT.

V and J are TRBV19 and TRBJ2-3; possible D gene TRBD1, 5 bases. The V end was cut by 6 bases, the J end by 3 bases, with 16 bases between. CDR3 size: 15 residues. Germline V gene lookup returns CDR1 LNHDA and CDR2 SQIVND (reference sequence). DNA for the CDR3: TGTGCCAGTAGGTTACAAGGGGCGAGGACAGATACGCAGTATTTT. Protein product: CASRLQGARTDTQYF.

Ten or more counts support this clone. This chain links TRBV7-2 with TRBJ2-1; 14 nucleotides match TRBD2. V was pared by 8 bases and J by 6 bases, with 6 bases of the junction left unmatched. The CDR3 consists of 15 residues. Germline loops: CDR1 SGHTA, CDR2 FQGNSA. As DNA, the CDR3 is TGTGCCAGCTCCCCGGGACTAGCGGGAGTCAATGAGCAGTTCTTC. This gives the protein CASSPGLAGVNEQFF.

The chain combines TRBV2 with TRBJ2-1; 10 positions agree with TRBD1. The CDR3 sequence is 15 residues long. The germline V gene has CDR1 SNHLY and CDR2 FYNNEI. V shed 4 bases, J shed 3 bases, and the junction held 3 bases outside the gene matches. The CDR3 is CASSARDRGYNEQFF. In nucleotides, the CDR3 is TGTGCCAGCAGTGCCCGGGACAGGGGCTACAATGAGCAGTTCTTC.

This chain joins TRBV7-9 and TRBJ2-1; 10 bases fit TRBD2. The CDR3 spans 15 residues. CDR1 and CDR2 from the germline V gene are SEHNR and FQNEAQ (reference sequence). With 2 bases clipped from V and 8 bases from J, the junction kept 6 bases outside the gene matches. CDR3 in DNA: TGTGCCAGCAGCTTAAGCGGGAGGGCCGGGGATGAGCAGTTCTTC. As protein: CASSLSGRAGDEQFF. Full variable domain (rest looked up from reference TRBV7-9 and TRBJ2-1): DTGVSQNPRHKITKRGQNVTFRCDPISEHNRLYWYRQTLGQGPEFLTYFQNEAQLEKSRLLSDRFSAERPKGSFSTLEIQRTEQGDSAMYLCASSLSGRAGDEQFFGPGTRLTVL.

This clone was seen a handful of times. Different DNA sequences within this sample yield the same CDR3. The chain uses TRBV7-9 and TRBJ2-1, with 8 bases matching TRBD2. This CDR3 spans 15 amino acids. V shed 5 bases and J 3 bases; nucleotides not matched to a gene: 6. CDR1 is SEHNR and CDR2 is FQNEAQ in the germline V gene (reference sequence). The CDR3 DNA sequence: TGTGCCAGCAGCCCCACTAGCGGATACTACAATGAGCAGTTCTTC. Protein product: CASSPTSGYYNEQFF.

This chain connects TRBV9 to TRBJ2-3, with 8 bases that match TRBD2. The CDR3 length is 16 residues. Trimming cost V 2 bases and J 3 bases; bases outside gene matches: 8. The germline CDR1 and CDR2 sequences are SGDLS and YYNGEE. The CDR3 DNA sequence: TGTGCCAGCAGCGTGAACAGCGGGAGAGGGACAGATACGCAGTATTTT. Amino acid sequence: CASSVNSGRGTDTQYF.

This clone was detected only once. This chain links TRBV30 with TRBJ1-1; a weak D match, TRBD1 (5 bases). This CDR3 contains 11 residues. V was pared by 2 bases and J by 8 bases, with 9 bases between. Germline CDR1 and CDR2: GTSNPN and SVGIG (reference sequence). This CDR3 reads CAWSRGVEAFF. The DNA of the CDR3 is TGTGCCTGGAGTCGGGGGGTGGAAGCTTTCTTT.